This T cell receptor (beta chain) appears in the sequencing data of a study of T-cell reconstitution after alpha-beta-depleted transplantation in children. The TCRbeta library incorporated unique molecular identifiers. TCRdb re-analysed the PCR reads in MiXCR, keeping a single row per CDR3 protein. The sample yields more than 400,000 distinct CDR3 sequences, over 40% seen once. Germline CDR1 DFQATT, CDR2 SNEGSKA (reference sequence). With 5 bases clipped from V and 0 bases from J, the junction kept 15 bases outside the gene matches. CDR3 length equals 17 residues. About this clonotype itself: Its antigen is unidentified.

General study points: Where alpha-beta T cells came from about two months after transplant was reportedly several hundred expanded graft clones. When one year had passed after transplant, most T-cell counts and diversity came from newly produced T cells. Recipient T cells and thymic progenitors that survived were the source of the high TCRbeta diversity seen at day 60 in some patients.

The chain uses TRBV20-1 and TRBJ1-2, with 7 positions matching TRBD1. The TCR was taken from a girl aged 2-10 years with aplastic anemia, due to receive a stem cell transplant. Specimen: PBMCs, collected before TCRalphabeta/CD19-depleted stem cell transplant. CDR3 sequence: CSAFLRPGQNSNYGYTF. In DNA, the CDR3 is TGCAGTGCTTTTCTAAGGCCGGGACAGAATTCTAACTATGGCTACACCTTC.